This entry concerns a single TCR beta chain. This clone was seen a few times. The antigen it binds to is not known. Qualities for individual bases were not recorded, and no much larger clone is one base off. TCRbeta CDR3 regions were amplified from genomic DNA by means of the immunoSEQ Assay, a bias-controlled multiplex PCR. Processing in the source paper ran as follows. Nucleated cell counts per sample were estimated from amplification of reference gene primers within the assay. To quantify the absolute abundance of each unique TCRbeta CDR3 rearrangement, sequence reads were collapsed and filtered. For each sample, productive Simpson clonality was calculated as the square root of Simpson's diversity index across productive rearrangements. TCRdb took this table from immuneACCESS and kept in-frame rearrangements with V and J called. Such tables lack part of the clones; where checked against another copy, unresolved V genes explain under half of the gap, and the rest is unexplained. V, J and clone size are taken as reported in that table, and D and trimming were inferred from the DNA itself. Present in this sample are about 170,000 clones, roughly 86% of which were seen just once. The leading ten clones occupy 1.5% to 2% of the sample.

This entry belongs to a study of blood T cell repertoires in COVID-19 (dated by TCRdb to the early 2020s). About the full investigation: Samples covering the acute and convalescent phases of COVID-19 were provided by collaborators in the United States, Italy and Spain. The material from the prospective study consisted of cDNA or gDNA derived from T cells, B-cell-depleted T cells, or PBMCs. The dataset comprised deeply sampled blood TCRbeta repertoires from subjects exposed to, actively infected with, or recovered from COVID-19. The repertoires were made available in a free public database intended to serve as a resource for research on the immune response to SARS-CoV-2. Samples were obtained from the ongoing ImmuneRACE study (first 160 participants) and from over 1,000 subjects provided by 6 global collaborators. The sample metadata nearly always contained a de-identified subject ID, COVID-19 status, age in years and sex. HLA class I and class II types, where available, came from metadata supplied by the sample provider rather than from assay-based typing.

What the work shows at the level of the full study, not this receptor alone: How much clinical and demographic metadata was included differed by source and by participant, and the metadata was provided uncurated.

Collaborating institutions collected whole blood in K2EDTA tubes following their own protocols. Collaborator samples were shipped for TCRbeta analysis as frozen whole blood, isolated PBMCs, or DNA extracted from either sample type. Inclusive of the bounding cysteine and phenylalanine, the CDR3 is 15 residues long. The CDR3 DNA has 45 bases and is translated from base 1. Here V drops 4 bases and J drops 10 bases, and the junction holds 13 bases not matched to any gene. CDR1 and CDR2, looked up from the germline V gene (reference sequence), are SGHNT and YYREEE. Sequences were obtained from peripheral blood. The V and J genes are TRBV5-4 and TRBJ1-4; TRBD1 lines up with 7 middle nucleotides. The sequence came from a woman in her forties or fifties with acute or convalescent COVID-19. DNA sequence: TGTGCCAGCAGCAGTACAGGGGATCTTATAGGAAAACTGTTTTTT. This translates into CASSSTGDLIGKLFF.